A selection of T cell receptor beta chains follows, all from one sample in a study of blood T cell repertoires in COVID-19. The assay was immunoSEQ multiplex PCR, and TCRdb's table has in-frame clones only and misses some. The sample yields roughly 170,000 clones, approximately 86% seen once. The material sequenced was peripheral blood. These receptors all stem from a man in his forties with active or convalescent COVID-19. Both conserved end residues are part of each CDR3. Each record gives: J gene, D gene, clone size, V gene, CDR3 DNA, CDR3 protein. A D gene is named only where the DNA matches it firmly. A clone size is listed for some rows: how often the clone was seen (once, few, many), or a class if it is expanded.

J gene: TRBJ2-7
D gene: TRBD1
clone size: NA
V gene: TRBV29-1
CDR3 DNA: TGCAGCGTTGTTCCAGGGGGATACGAGCAGTACTTC
CDR3 protein: CSVVPGGYEQYF

J gene: TRBJ2-6
D gene: TRBD1
clone size: NA
V gene: TRBV6-6
CDR3 DNA: TGTGCCAGCAGTCCGACAGGGTTCGGCGGGGCCAACGTCCTGACTTTC
CDR3 protein: CASSPTGFGGANVLTF

J gene: TRBJ2-7
D gene: NA
clone size: NA
V gene: TRBV12-1
CDR3 DNA: TGTGAGGGGGTTTCCGAGCAGTACTTC
CDR3 protein: CEGVSEQYF

J gene: TRBJ2-1
D gene: NA
clone size: NA
V gene: TRBV3-1/TRBV3-2
CDR3 DNA: TGTGCCAGCAGCCAAGAGACCTTAAGAGGCGATGAGCAGTTCTTC
CDR3 protein: CASSQETLRGDEQFF

J gene: TRBJ1-1
D gene: NA
clone size: NA
V gene: TRBV27
CDR3 DNA: TGTGCCAGCAGTTTGCGGATACCTGAAGCTTTCTTT
CDR3 protein: CASSLRIPEAFF

J gene: TRBJ2-7
D gene: NA
clone size: NA
V gene: TRBV11-3
CDR3 DNA: TGTGCCAGCAGCTCTGCAGGGGTCGTGTACGAGCAGTACTTC
CDR3 protein: CASSSAGVVYEQYF

J gene: TRBJ2-4
D gene: NA
clone size: NA
V gene: TRBV19
CDR3 DNA: TGTGCCAGTAGTTTAGGGGAGGTGGCCAAAAACATTCAGTACTTC
CDR3 protein: CASSLGEVAKNIQYF

J gene: TRBJ1-2
D gene: TRBD1
clone size: NA
V gene: TRBV11-2
CDR3 DNA: TGTGCCAGCAGCTTATGTGGAGGGGGCGGGTATGGCTACACCTTC
CDR3 protein: CASSLCGGGGYGYTF

J gene: TRBJ1-1
D gene: NA
clone size: few
V gene: TRBV7-9
CDR3 DNA: TGTGCCAGCAGCGAAGGACAGAAAATGAACACTGAAGCTTTCTTT
CDR3 protein: CASSEGQKMNTEAFF

J gene: TRBJ2-7
D gene: TRBD2
clone size: NA
V gene: TRBV5-4
CDR3 DNA: TGTGCCAGCAGCCCAAGGAGGGGACTAGCGGGGGGCAGGGAGCAGTACTTC
CDR3 protein: CASSPRRGLAGGREQYF

J gene: TRBJ2-4
D gene: TRBD1
clone size: NA
V gene: TRBV19
CDR3 DNA: TGTGCCAGTAGTACCACAGGACAGGGGAGGATTGCCAAAAACATTCAGTACTTC
CDR3 protein: CASSTTGQGRIAKNIQYF

J gene: TRBJ2-2
D gene: NA
clone size: once
V gene: TRBV4-2
CDR3 DNA: TGTGCCAGCAGCCAAGAGGCACAGGGAGCCGGGGAGCTGTTTTTT
CDR3 protein: CASSQEAQGAGELFF

J gene: TRBJ1-5
D gene: TRBD1
clone size: NA
V gene: TRBV5-6
CDR3 DNA: TGTGCCAGCAGCAGGACAGGGAGCAATCAGCCCCAGCATTTT
CDR3 protein: CASSRTGSNQPQHF

J gene: TRBJ1-1
D gene: NA
clone size: NA
V gene: TRBV5-1
CDR3 DNA: TGCGCCAGTAAACGACAGGAGATGAACACTGAAGCTTTCTTT
CDR3 protein: CASKRQEMNTEAFF

J gene: TRBJ1-6
D gene: TRBD1
clone size: NA
V gene: TRBV12-3/TRBV12-4
CDR3 DNA: TGTGCCAGCAGTAGGGGACAGTCACCCCTCCACTTT
CDR3 protein: CASSRGQSPLHF

J gene: TRBJ2-1
D gene: TRBD2
clone size: NA
V gene: TRBV7-8
CDR3 DNA: TGTGCCAGCAGCGGATCTAGCGGGACCTACAATGAGCAGTTCTTC
CDR3 protein: CASSGSSGTYNEQFF

J gene: TRBJ2-3
D gene: TRBD1
clone size: NA
V gene: TRBV19
CDR3 DNA: TGTGCCAGTAATCAGGGGGCTGGGGTCCGGGCAGATACGCAGTATTTT
CDR3 protein: CASNQGAGVRADTQYF

J gene: TRBJ1-3
D gene: NA
clone size: few
V gene: TRBV5-1
CDR3 DNA: TGCGCCAGCAGCCATGACAACTCTGGAAACACCATATATTTT
CDR3 protein: CASSHDNSGNTIYF

J gene: TRBJ1-3
D gene: NA
clone size: NA
V gene: TRBV20-1
CDR3 DNA: TGCAGTGCGTCGACAGCCAACACCATATATTTT
CDR3 protein: CSASTANTIYF

J gene: TRBJ2-5
D gene: TRBD2
clone size: NA
V gene: TRBV4-3
CDR3 DNA: TGCGCCAGCAGCCGCGATCCCTTCGGGGGGGCCCAAGAGACCCAGTACTTC
CDR3 protein: CASSRDPFGGAQETQYF

J gene: TRBJ1-1
D gene: NA
clone size: NA
V gene: TRBV14
CDR3 DNA: TGTGCCAGCAGCCAAGGACTATCCCCTTGGGACACTGAAGCTTTCTTT
CDR3 protein: CASSQGLSPWDTEAFF

J gene: TRBJ1-5
D gene: NA
clone size: NA
V gene: TRBV21-1
CDR3 DNA: TGTGCCGGCTTTCACAGGGAAATGGGCAATCAGCCCCAGCATTTT
CDR3 protein: CAGFHREMGNQPQHF

J gene: TRBJ1-5
D gene: NA
clone size: once
V gene: TRBV2
CDR3 DNA: TGTGCCAGTTGGGGGGCAGGGGAGGGACAGCCCCAGCATTTT
CDR3 protein: CASWGAGEGQPQHF

J gene: TRBJ2-1
D gene: NA
clone size: once
V gene: TRBV5-1
CDR3 DNA: TGCGCCAGCAGCTTGGCCCTTTTTGGAGACAATGAGCAGTTCTTC
CDR3 protein: CASSLALFGDNEQFF

J gene: TRBJ1-2
D gene: TRBD1
clone size: NA
V gene: TRBV18
CDR3 DNA: TGTGCCAGCTCACCTACAGGGGTTGGCTACACCTTC
CDR3 protein: CASSPTGVGYTF

J gene: TRBJ2-5
D gene: TRBD2
clone size: few
V gene: TRBV6-5
CDR3 DNA: TGTGCCAGCAAGACGACTAGCAGGGAGACCCAGTACTTC
CDR3 protein: CASKTTSRETQYF

J gene: TRBJ1-1
D gene: NA
clone size: many
V gene: TRBV5-4
CDR3 DNA: TGTGCCAGTAGGGGAGGAATGAACACTGAAGCTTTCTTT
CDR3 protein: CASRGGMNTEAFF

J gene: TRBJ1-5
D gene: NA
clone size: NA
V gene: TRBV28
CDR3 DNA: TGTGCCAGCAGTTTGTATAGCAATCAGCCCCAGCATTTT
CDR3 protein: CASSLYSNQPQHF

J gene: TRBJ2-1
D gene: NA
clone size: NA
V gene: TRBV11-3
CDR3 DNA: TGTGCCAGCAGCTTAGATAACATCGGGGGAAACCGAAATGAGCAGTTCTTC
CDR3 protein: CASSLDNIGGNRNEQFF

J gene: TRBJ2-1
D gene: NA
clone size: NA
V gene: TRBV5-1
CDR3 DNA: TGCGCCAGCAGCTTGACGGACACTTACAATGAGCAGTTCTTC
CDR3 protein: CASSLTDTYNEQFF

J gene: TRBJ2-7
D gene: TRBD1
clone size: once
V gene: TRBV27
CDR3 DNA: TGTGCCAGCAGTCTGGGGAGCAGGGGGCGTCGCGAGCAGTACTTC
CDR3 protein: CASSLGSRGRREQYF

J gene: TRBJ2-3
D gene: TRBD2
clone size: NA
V gene: TRBV9
CDR3 DNA: TGTGCCAGCAGCGGTAGCGGGGGCGCGCAGTATTTT
CDR3 protein: CASSGSGGAQYF

J gene: TRBJ2-3
D gene: NA
clone size: NA
V gene: TRBV19
CDR3 DNA: TGTGCCAGTAGTAGTTCGGGGGGCAACACAGATACGCAGTATTTT
CDR3 protein: CASSSSGGNTDTQYF

J gene: TRBJ1-4
D gene: NA
clone size: NA
V gene: TRBV3-1/TRBV3-2
CDR3 DNA: TGTGCCAGCAGCCATCAAGGGAGAAGTGAAAAACTGTTTTTT
CDR3 protein: CASSHQGRSEKLFF

J gene: TRBJ1-4
D gene: NA
clone size: once
V gene: TRBV30
CDR3 DNA: TGTGCCTGGAGTGGGACAGTCCGTAATGAAAAACTGTTTTTT
CDR3 protein: CAWSGTVRNEKLFF

J gene: TRBJ2-3
D gene: TRBD1
clone size: NA
V gene: TRBV9
CDR3 DNA: TGTGCCAGCAGCGACCGGGACAGGGGGAGAGATACGCAGTATTTT
CDR3 protein: CASSDRDRGRDTQYF

J gene: TRBJ1-1
D gene: NA
clone size: NA
V gene: TRBV20-1
CDR3 DNA: TGCAGTGCTAGTAGCGGGTTTGAAGCTTTCTTT
CDR3 protein: CSASSGFEAFF

J gene: TRBJ2-3
D gene: TRBD1
clone size: NA
V gene: TRBV7-6
CDR3 DNA: TGTGCCAGCAGCTTTGGACAGGGGGCGGCAGATACGCAGTATTTT
CDR3 protein: CASSFGQGAADTQYF

J gene: TRBJ1-4
D gene: TRBD1
clone size: once
V gene: TRBV11-2
CDR3 DNA: TGTGCCAGCAGCTTAGGACAGGGAGAAAAACTGTTTTTT
CDR3 protein: CASSLGQGEKLFF

J gene: TRBJ2-7
D gene: NA
clone size: NA
V gene: TRBV4-3
CDR3 DNA: TGCGCCAGCAGCCAGTCCGGACTGGGGTCCCACGAGCAGTACTTC
CDR3 protein: CASSQSGLGSHEQYF

J gene: TRBJ2-5
D gene: TRBD1
clone size: NA
V gene: TRBV14
CDR3 DNA: TGTGCCAGCAGCCCGACCCCCTCCGGGACAGACCAAGAGACCCAGTACTTC
CDR3 protein: CASSPTPSGTDQETQYF